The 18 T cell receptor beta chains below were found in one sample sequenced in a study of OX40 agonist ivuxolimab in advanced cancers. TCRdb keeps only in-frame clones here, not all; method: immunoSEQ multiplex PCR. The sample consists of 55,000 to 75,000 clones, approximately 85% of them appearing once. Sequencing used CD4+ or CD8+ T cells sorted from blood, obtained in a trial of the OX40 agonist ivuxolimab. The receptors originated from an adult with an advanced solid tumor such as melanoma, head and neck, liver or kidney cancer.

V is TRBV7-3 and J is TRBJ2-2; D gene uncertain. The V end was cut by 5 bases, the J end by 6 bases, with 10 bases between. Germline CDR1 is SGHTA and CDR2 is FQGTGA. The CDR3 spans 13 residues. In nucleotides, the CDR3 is TGTGCCAGCAGCCCCACCCAGTCCGGGGAGCTGTTTTTT. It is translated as CASSPTQSGELFF.

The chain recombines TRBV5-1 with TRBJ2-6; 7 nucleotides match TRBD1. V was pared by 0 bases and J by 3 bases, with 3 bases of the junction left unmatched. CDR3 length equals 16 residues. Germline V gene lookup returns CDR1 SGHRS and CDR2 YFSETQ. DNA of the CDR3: TGCGCCAGCAGCTTGGAACAGGGGTATGGGGCCAACGTCCTGACTTTC. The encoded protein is CASSLEQGYGANVLTF.

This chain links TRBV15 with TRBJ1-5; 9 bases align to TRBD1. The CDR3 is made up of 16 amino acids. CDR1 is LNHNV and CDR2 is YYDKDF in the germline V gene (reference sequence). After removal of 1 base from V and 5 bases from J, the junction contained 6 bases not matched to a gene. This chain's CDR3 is CATSRGQRQGDQPQHF. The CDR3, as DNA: TGTGCCACCAGCAGAGGCCAGAGACAGGGGGATCAGCCCCAGCATTTT.

CDR3 coding DNA: TGTGCCAGCAGCTTCACGATAGGGTCTAACTATGGCTACACCTTC. It codes for CASSFTIGSNYGYTF. V is TRBV7-2 and J is TRBJ1-2; D not certain. V was cut by 3 bases and J by 0 bases, with 11 bases left in between. CDR3 length equals 15 residues. Looked up from germline, CDR1 is SGHTA and CDR2 is FQGNSA.

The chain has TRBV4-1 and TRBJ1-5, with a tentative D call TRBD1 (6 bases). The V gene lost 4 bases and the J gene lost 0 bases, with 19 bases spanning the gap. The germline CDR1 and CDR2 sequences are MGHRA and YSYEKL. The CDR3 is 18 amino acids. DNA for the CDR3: TGCGCCAGCAGCCCCCAGGGGCCGATGCGCTATAGCAATCAGCCCCAGCATTTT. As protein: CASSPQGPMRYSNQPQHF.

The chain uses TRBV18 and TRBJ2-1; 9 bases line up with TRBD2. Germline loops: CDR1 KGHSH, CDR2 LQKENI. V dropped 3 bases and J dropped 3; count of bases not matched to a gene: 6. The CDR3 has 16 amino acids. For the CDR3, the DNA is TGTGCCAGCTCACCCATCCAAGCGGGGGGCTACAATGAGCAGTTCTTC. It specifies CASSPIQAGGYNEQFF.

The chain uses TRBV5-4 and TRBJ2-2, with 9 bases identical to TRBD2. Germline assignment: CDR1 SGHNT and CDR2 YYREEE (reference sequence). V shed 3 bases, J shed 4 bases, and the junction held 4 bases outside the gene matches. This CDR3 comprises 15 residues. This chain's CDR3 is CASSSAGGPTGELFF. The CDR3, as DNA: TGTGCCAGCAGCTCAGCGGGGGGCCCCACCGGGGAGCTGTTTTTT.

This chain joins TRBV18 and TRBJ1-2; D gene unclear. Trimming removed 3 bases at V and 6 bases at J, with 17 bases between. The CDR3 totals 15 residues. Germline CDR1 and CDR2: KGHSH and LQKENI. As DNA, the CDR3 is TGTGCCAGCTCACCCTCACCCTCGGAACTTAATGGCTACACCTTC. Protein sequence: CASSPSPSELNGYTF.

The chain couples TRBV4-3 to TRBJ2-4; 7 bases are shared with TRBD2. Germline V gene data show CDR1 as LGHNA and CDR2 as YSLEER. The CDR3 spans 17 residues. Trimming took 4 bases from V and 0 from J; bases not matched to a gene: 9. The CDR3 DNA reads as TGCGCCAGCAGCCGGGGGGGAGCAGACCTAGCCAAAAACATTCAGTACTTC. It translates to CASSRGGADLAKNIQYF.

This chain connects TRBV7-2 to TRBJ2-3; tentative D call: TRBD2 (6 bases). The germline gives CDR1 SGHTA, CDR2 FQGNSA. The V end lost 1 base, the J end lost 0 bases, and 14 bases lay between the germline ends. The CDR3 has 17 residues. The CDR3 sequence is CASSLVGPGGSTDTQYF. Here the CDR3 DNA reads TGTGCCAGCAGCTTAGTTGGACCTGGGGGGAGCACAGATACGCAGTATTTT.

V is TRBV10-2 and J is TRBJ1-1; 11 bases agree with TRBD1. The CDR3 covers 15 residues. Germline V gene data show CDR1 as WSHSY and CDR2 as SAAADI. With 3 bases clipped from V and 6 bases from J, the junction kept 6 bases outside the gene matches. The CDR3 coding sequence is TGCGCCAGCAGTGACCCTGGACAGGGGGCATCTGAAGCTTTCTTT. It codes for CASSDPGQGASEAFF.

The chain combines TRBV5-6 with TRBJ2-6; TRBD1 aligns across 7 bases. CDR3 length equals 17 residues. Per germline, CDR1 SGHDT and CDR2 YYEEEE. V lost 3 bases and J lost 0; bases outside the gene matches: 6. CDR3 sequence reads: CASSSTGVGSGANVLTF. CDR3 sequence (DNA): TGTGCCAGCAGCTCAACAGGGGTGGGCTCTGGGGCCAACGTCCTGACTTTC.

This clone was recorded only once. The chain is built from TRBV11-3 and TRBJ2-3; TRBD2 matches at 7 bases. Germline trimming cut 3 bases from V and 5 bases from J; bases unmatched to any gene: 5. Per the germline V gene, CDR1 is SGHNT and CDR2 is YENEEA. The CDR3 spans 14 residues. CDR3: CASSFGGRGDTQYF. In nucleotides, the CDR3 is TGTGCCAGCAGCTTCGGGGGGAGGGGAGATACGCAGTATTTT.

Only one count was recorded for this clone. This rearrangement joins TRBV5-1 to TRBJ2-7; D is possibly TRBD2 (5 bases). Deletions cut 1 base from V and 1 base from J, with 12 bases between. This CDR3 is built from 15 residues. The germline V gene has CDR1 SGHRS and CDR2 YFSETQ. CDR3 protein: CASSLYSARSYEQYF. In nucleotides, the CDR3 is TGCGCCAGCAGCTTGTATAGCGCAAGGTCCTACGAGCAGTACTTC.

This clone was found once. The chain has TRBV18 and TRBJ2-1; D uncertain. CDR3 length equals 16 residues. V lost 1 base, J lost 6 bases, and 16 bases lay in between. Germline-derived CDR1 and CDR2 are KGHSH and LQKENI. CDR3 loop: CASSPRHSILVNEQFF. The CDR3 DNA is TGTGCCAGCTCACCACGCCACAGTATACTGGTCAATGAGCAGTTCTTC.

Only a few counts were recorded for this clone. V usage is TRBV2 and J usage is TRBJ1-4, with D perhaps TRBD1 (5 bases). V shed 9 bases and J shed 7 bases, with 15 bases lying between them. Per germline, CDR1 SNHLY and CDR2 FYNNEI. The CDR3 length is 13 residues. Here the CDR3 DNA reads TGTGCCAGTCAGACAGACCTCGGTGAAAAACTGTTTTTT. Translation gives CASQTDLGEKLFF.

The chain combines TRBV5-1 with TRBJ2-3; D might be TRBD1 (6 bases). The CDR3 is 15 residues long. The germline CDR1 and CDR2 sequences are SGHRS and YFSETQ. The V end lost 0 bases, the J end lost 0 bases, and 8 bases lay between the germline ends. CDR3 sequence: CASSLDRDSTDTQYF. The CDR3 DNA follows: TGCGCCAGCAGCTTGGACAGGGATAGCACAGATACGCAGTATTTT.

This CDR3 is CAISTDRGGNTIYF. Here the CDR3 DNA reads TGTGCCATCAGTACAGACAGGGGCGGAAACACCATATATTTT. J is TRBJ1-3 and V is TRBV10-3; 8 bases match TRBD1. The ends lost 5 bases at V and 4 bases at J; junction bases unmatched: 4. The CDR3 extends over 14 amino acids. Germline CDR1 and CDR2: ENHRY and SYGVKD.